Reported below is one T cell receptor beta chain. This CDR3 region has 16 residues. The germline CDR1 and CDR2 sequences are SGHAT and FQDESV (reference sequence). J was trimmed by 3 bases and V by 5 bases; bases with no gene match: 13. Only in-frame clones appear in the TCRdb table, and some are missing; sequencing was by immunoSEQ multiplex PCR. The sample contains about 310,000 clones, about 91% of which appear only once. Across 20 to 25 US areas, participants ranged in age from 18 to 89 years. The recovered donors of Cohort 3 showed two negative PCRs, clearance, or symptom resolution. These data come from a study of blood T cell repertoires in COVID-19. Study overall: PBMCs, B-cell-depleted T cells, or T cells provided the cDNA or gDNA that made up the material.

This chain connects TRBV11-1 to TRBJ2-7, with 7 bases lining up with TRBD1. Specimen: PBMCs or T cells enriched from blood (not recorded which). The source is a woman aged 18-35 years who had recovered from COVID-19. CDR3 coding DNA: TGTGCCAGCAGCCGTGGGAAGGACAGGACAGTCTACGAGCAGTACTTC. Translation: CASSRGKDRTVYEQYF. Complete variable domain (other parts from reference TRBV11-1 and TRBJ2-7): EAEVAQSPRYKITEKSQAVAFWCDPISGHATLYWYRQILGQGPELLVQFQDESVVDDSQLPKDRFSAERLKGVDSTLKIQPAELGDSAMYLCASSRGKDRTVYEQYFGPGTRLTVT.